The T cell receptor beta chain described here comes from a study of T cells in localized non-small cell lung cancer. Sequenced by immunoSEQ multiplex PCR; TCRdb stores in-frame clones only, minus some. In the table there are about 1,800 clones, roughly 29% of which are singletons. This CDR3 spans 14 amino acids. A few counts support this clone. The target antigen is unknown. Study results and caveats: The study found T cell clonality highest in uninvolved adjacent lung, above tumor. In the blood, greater T cell density corresponded to longer overall survival.

The V and J genes are TRBV12-2 and TRBJ2-7; TRBD1, the table's D call, lacks a check against the DNA. TRBV12-2 is an annotated pseudogene. The material was lung tumor tissue, obtained before any cancer treatment. The TCR comes from a woman aged 40-69 years with stage I lung adenocarcinoma. In DNA form, the CDR3 reads TGTGCAAGTCGCTTCCTGCCGGGACAGTACGAGCAGTACTTC. As protein: CASRFLPGQYEQYF.